The clone carrying this TCR beta chain was counted once. This record comes from a study of blood T cell repertoires in COVID-19. The CDR3 is 14 amino acids. V was clipped by 5 bases and J by 6 bases, with 14 bases between them. From germline, CDR1 is SNHLY and CDR2 FYNNEI. The assay was immunoSEQ multiplex PCR, and TCRdb's table has in-frame clones only and misses some. The table has roughly 480,000 clones, 80% to 90% seen once. Sequencing was done on a sample of peripheral blood. This chain connects TRBV2 to TRBJ2-1; D possibly corresponds to TRBD1 (6 bases). The sequence was collected from a man aged 18 to 29 with COVID-19, enrolled during active disease. CDR3 residues: CASSYRVVRNEQFF. CDR3 sequence (DNA): TGTGCCAGCAGTTACAGGGTCGTACGCAATGAGCAGTTCTTC.